The 32 T cell receptor beta chains below come from one sample, sequenced in a study of Ad26.COV2.S vaccination and SARS-CoV-2 variants. The treatment here: about 20 received Ad26.COV2.S at low or high dose, single or two shots; 5 received placebo; per-sample allocation not given. Sampling took place 63 days after the first vaccine or placebo injection. Clones were read by immunoSEQ multiplex PCR, and TCRdb kept only the in-frame ones, dropping some. The data hold some 410,000 clones, with approximately 90% observed a single time. Source: peripheral blood, taken in a trial of Ad26.COV2.S vaccine versus placebo. The receptor source for this set is a person between 18 and 65 years old who received the Ad26.COV2.S COVID-19 vaccine or a placebo.

V usage is TRBV10-3 and J usage is TRBJ2-2, with D perhaps being TRBD1 or TRBD2 (6 bases each). The V end was cut by 3 bases, the J end by 4 bases, with 18 bases between. Germline CDR1 is ENHRY and CDR2 is SYGVKD. CDR3 length: 17 amino acids. This CDR3 is CAISDRWRGHATGELFF. The DNA for the CDR3 is TGTGCCATCAGTGATAGGTGGCGGGGACACGCCACCGGGGAGCTGTTTTTT.

CDR3 region: CASRDRNQPQHF. In nucleotides, the CDR3 is TGTGCCAGTAGAGACCGCAATCAGCCCCAGCATTTT. The chain carries TRBV19 and TRBJ1-5; D remains unclear. The V and J ends lost 6 bases and 2 bases respectively, with 5 bases between them. The CDR3 loop spans 12 amino acids. Germline lookup yields CDR1 LNHDA and CDR2 SQIVND (reference sequence).

The V and J genes are TRBV7-2 and TRBJ1-5; D gene unclear. The CDR3 runs to 15 residues. The germline gives CDR1 SGHTA, CDR2 FQGNSA. V lost 2 bases to trimming and J lost 0 bases, with 8 bases between them. The CDR3 here is CASSLQIDSNQPQHF. The CDR3 DNA sequence: TGTGCCAGCAGCTTACAGATCGATAGCAATCAGCCCCAGCATTTT. The whole variable domain, remainder taken from reference TRBV7-2 and TRBJ1-5, is GAGVSQSPSNKVTEKGKDVELRCDPISGHTALYWYRQSLGQGLEFLIYFQGNSAPDKSGLPSDRFSAERTGGSVSTLTIQRTQQEDSAVYLCASSLQIDSNQPQHFGDGTRLSIL.

The chain couples TRBV6-5 to TRBJ1-1, with unresolved D. Germline V lookup: CDR1 MNHEY, CDR2 SVGAGI. V was shortened by 2 bases and J by 11 bases, with 12 bases between the two germline ends. This CDR3 region has 12 residues. The CDR3 protein is CASSYQDGLAFF. The CDR3 bases are TGTGCCAGCAGTTACCAGGACGGTTTGGCTTTCTTT.

The V gene is TRBV4-1, the J gene TRBJ2-3; 10 bases are a match to TRBD2. Germline trimming cut 8 bases from V and 2 bases from J; bases unmatched to any gene: 13. CDR1 and CDR2 from the germline V gene are MGHRA and YSYEKL. The CDR3 spans 17 residues. CDR3 DNA: TGCGCCAGCGGAGGGTTTAGAACTAGCGGGGTCACAGATACGCAGTATTTT. This codes for CASGGFRTSGVTDTQYF.

This rearrangement joins TRBV11-3 to TRBJ2-1; 7 bases line up with TRBD2. V lost 1 base and J lost 5; bases outside the gene matches: 5. The CDR3 covers 15 residues. Germline V gives CDR1 SGHNT, CDR2 YENEEA. CDR3 nucleotides: TGTGCCAGCAGCTTAGCCCTAGCGGAAAACAATGAGCAGTTCTTC. Amino acids: CASSLALAENNEQFF.

This chain links TRBV6-5 with TRBJ2-6; no definite D call. This CDR3 spans 14 amino acids. In germline, CDR1 is MNHEY, CDR2 SVGAGI. Trimming took off 6 bases at V and 7 bases at J, with 13 bases between the two ends. CDR3 coding DNA: TGTGCCAGCAGCTTTCTTAACCGAGCCAACGTCCTGACTTTC. Translated: CASSFLNRANVLTF.

The chain uses TRBV10-3 and TRBJ2-7; 10 nucleotides agree with TRBD1. CDR3 length equals 13 residues. V shed 8 bases, J shed 3 bases, and the junction held 4 bases outside the gene matches. Germline V lookup: CDR1 ENHRY, CDR2 SYGVKD. The CDR3 DNA is TGTGCCATCGCCGGGACAGGGGTCTACGAGCAGTACTTC. Translated, it gives CAIAGTGVYEQYF.

The chain links TRBV5-5 to TRBJ1-3; D possibly corresponds to TRBD1 (5 bases). CDR3 length: 15 amino acids. Germline lookup yields CDR1 SGHKS and CDR2 YYEKEE (reference sequence). The V gene lost 4 bases and the J gene lost 0 bases, with 11 bases spanning the gap. CDR3 bases: TGTGCCAGCAGCCCACAGGTCTTCTCTGGAAACACCATATATTTT. Protein product: CASSPQVFSGNTIYF.

In DNA form, the CDR3 reads TGTGCCAGCAGCCCGAATCCAAACCCGAACACTGAAGCTTTCTTT. Its translation: CASSPNPNPNTEAFF. The chain carries TRBV3-1 (or the pseudogene TRBV3-2) and TRBJ1-1; D not certain. Germline lookup yields CDR1 LGHDT and CDR2 YNNKEL (reference sequence). Trimming took off 4 bases at V and 1 base at J, with 13 bases between the two ends. This CDR3 spans 15 amino acids.

The chain links TRBV3-1 (or the pseudogene TRBV3-2) to TRBJ1-1, with no clear D. V shed 0 bases and J shed 5 bases, with 10 bases lying between them. The CDR3 contains 14 residues. Germline assignment: CDR1 LGHDT and CDR2 YNNKEL (reference sequence). This CDR3 is CASSQELQVTEAFF. The CDR3 coding sequence is TGTGCCAGCAGCCAAGAACTCCAGGTAACTGAAGCTTTCTTT.

This clone showed up just once. The genes are TRBV19 and TRBJ2-3; 9 nucleotides match TRBD2. V lost 3 bases, J lost 2 bases, and 9 bases stayed unmatched. This CDR3 contains 17 residues. Germline V gene lookup returns CDR1 LNHDA and CDR2 SQIVND (reference sequence). Written as DNA, the CDR3 is TGTGCCAGTAGTATCGGGCTAGCGGGAAGAATCACAGATACGCAGTATTTT. Translating gives CASSIGLAGRITDTQYF.

The chain is built from TRBV5-1 and TRBJ2-7; maybe TRBD2 (5 bases). Per the germline V gene, CDR1 is SGHRS and CDR2 is YFSETQ. The CDR3 loop spans 15 amino acids. V dropped 4 bases and J dropped 2 bases, with 16 bases sitting between them. The DNA for the CDR3 is TGCGCCAGCAGCATGGGTGGTGCGGGTACCTACGAGCAGTACTTC. The encoded protein is CASSMGGAGTYEQYF.

The J gene is TRBJ2-1, the V gene TRBV10-3, with D perhaps TRBD2 (7 bases). The CDR3 length is 15 residues. Germline V lookup: CDR1 ENHRY, CDR2 SYGVKD. V lost 3 bases to trimming and J lost 7 bases, with 16 bases between them. CDR3 nucleotide sequence: TGTGCCATCAGTGAATCGGGGGGCGCCGGGAATGAGCAGTTCTTC. As protein: CAISESGGAGNEQFF.

This clone was picked up a small number of times. The J gene is TRBJ1-1, the V gene TRBV6-2 or TRBV6-3, with 11 bases matching TRBD1. Germline CDR1 reads MNHEY; CDR2 reads SVGEGT. The V segment lost 5 bases and the J segment 3 bases; nucleotides outside the gene matches: 5. The CDR3 has 15 amino acids. CDR3 sequence reads: CASSKGTGGDTEAFF. CDR3 bases: TGTGCCAGCAGTAAAGGGACAGGGGGAGACACTGAAGCTTTCTTT.

This sequence joins TRBV16 and TRBJ2-1; 8 bases are shared with TRBD1. The germline CDR1 and CDR2 sequences are KGHSY and FQNENV. This CDR3 has 13 residues. Trimming removed 4 bases from V and 6 bases from J; junction bases left unmatched: 2. For the CDR3, the DNA is TGTGCCAGCAGCCTCACAGGGGGCAATGAGCAGTTCTTC. This translates into CASSLTGGNEQFF.

The CDR3 reads CASSLSIQGTNTGELFF. In DNA, the CDR3 is TGTGCCAGCAGCTTAAGTATCCAGGGGACGAACACCGGGGAGCTGTTTTTT. This chain connects TRBV7-6 to TRBJ2-2; D is possibly TRBD1 (6 bases). V was shortened by 2 bases and J by 0 bases, with 13 bases between the two germline ends. Germline V lookup: CDR1 SGHVS, CDR2 FNYEAQ. The CDR3 runs to 17 residues.

The chain uses TRBV7-8 and TRBJ2-3; unclear D gene. Germline assignment: CDR1 SGHVS and CDR2 FQNEAQ. V gave up 5 bases and J gave up 2 bases, with 20 bases separating them. The CDR3 consists of 17 residues. The CDR3 DNA reads TGTGCCAGCAGCCCGACCCGAGTGGGGAAATACACAGATACGCAGTATTTT. Translated, it gives CASSPTRVGKYTDTQYF. The full variable domain, rest sourced from reference TRBV7-8 and TRBJ2-3, is GAGVSQSPRYKVAKRGQDVALRCDPISGHVSLFWYQQALGQGPEFLTYFQNEAQLDKSGLPSDRFFAERPEGSVSTLKIQRTQQEDSAVYLCASSPTRVGKYTDTQYFGPGTRLTVL.

V is TRBV12-3 or TRBV12-4 and J is TRBJ2-7; D remains unclear. Trimming removed 5 bases at V and 0 bases at J, with 2 bases between. CDR3 length: 11 residues. The CDR3 loop reads CASSISYEQYF. For the CDR3, the DNA is TGTGCCAGCAGTATCTCCTACGAGCAGTACTTC.

The rearrangement joins TRBV6-5 to TRBJ1-1; D perhaps matches TRBD1 (5 bases). The CDR3 spans 12 residues. Germline loops: CDR1 MNHEY, CDR2 SVGAGI. Trimming removed 7 bases from V and 4 bases from J, with 10 bases in between. Written as DNA, the CDR3 is TGTGCCAGCACAGGGACGACCACTGAAGCTTTCTTT. This translates into CASTGTTTEAFF.

This rearrangement joins TRBV5-5 to TRBJ1-6; the D is unclear. The CDR3 covers 14 residues. The V end was cut by 0 bases, the J end by 9 bases, with 10 bases between. In germline, CDR1 is SGHKS, CDR2 YYEKEE (reference sequence). The CDR3 loop reads CASSLAQTASPLHF. As DNA, the CDR3 is TGTGCCAGCAGCTTGGCACAGACGGCTTCACCCCTCCACTTT.

CDR3: CASSLGTSGGEQYF. CDR3 nucleotides: TGTGCCAGCAGCTTAGGGACTAGCGGGGGTGAGCAGTACTTC. The gene calls are TRBV7-2 and TRBJ2-7; 13 bases map to TRBD2. CDR3 length: 14 residues. In germline, CDR1 is SGHTA, CDR2 FQGNSA. V was clipped by 1 base and J by 7 bases; unmatched bases: 1.

The gene calls are TRBV2 and TRBJ1-6, with D tentatively TRBD1 (6 bases). Germline CDR1 reads SNHLY; CDR2 reads FYNNEI. This CDR3 comprises 15 residues. The V end lost 1 base, the J end lost 10 bases, and 14 bases lay between the germline ends. The DNA for the CDR3 is TGTGCCAGCAGTGAAGGCAGGGGAGTTGGATCACCCCTCCACTTT. Its translation: CASSEGRGVGSPLHF.

The J gene is TRBJ2-7, the V gene TRBV24-1; D is uncertain. In germline, CDR1 is KGHDR, CDR2 SFDVKD. The ends were cut back, 0 bases at V and 5 bases at J, with 1 base in the middle. This CDR3 is built from 11 residues. The CDR3 reads CATSDLDEQYF. In nucleotides, the CDR3 is TGTGCCACCAGTGATTTGGACGAGCAGTACTTC.

V is TRBV2 and J is TRBJ1-4; D not resolved. The V end was cut by 11 bases, the J end by 1 base, with 20 bases between. There are 16 residues in the CDR3. Germline loops: CDR1 SNHLY, CDR2 FYNNEI. CDR3 in amino acids: CAAGSRQDETNEKLFF. CDR3 coding DNA: TGTGCCGCGGGGTCTCGGCAGGACGAAACTAATGAAAAACTGTTTTTT.

V and J are TRBV7-2 and TRBJ2-3, with 13 bases that match TRBD2. The J segment lost 4 bases and the V segment lost 0 bases, leaving 1 base of the junction unmatched. Germline loops: CDR1 SGHTA, CDR2 FQGNSA. The CDR3 extends over 16 amino acids. The CDR3 loop reads CASSLAGTSGADTQYF. In DNA, the CDR3 is TGTGCCAGCAGCTTAGCGGGGACTAGCGGGGCAGATACGCAGTATTTT.

The chain carries TRBV6-1 and TRBJ2-7; D is uncertain. Germline V gene lookup returns CDR1 MNHNS and CDR2 SASEGT. The CDR3 loop spans 15 amino acids. V lost 0 bases, J lost 0 bases, and 9 bases lay in between. The CDR3 reads CASSEAWSLSYEQYF. CDR3 DNA sequence: TGTGCCAGCAGTGAAGCATGGTCCCTCTCCTACGAGCAGTACTTC.

CDR3 DNA sequence: TGCGCCAGCAGCCAAGATAGGCCAGGGCGGCTTGAGCAGTTCTTC. This sequence encodes CASSQDRPGRLEQFF. The chain is built from TRBV4-3 and TRBJ2-1; D is perhaps TRBD1 (5 bases). V was cut by 0 bases and J by 9 bases, with 15 bases left in between. The germline CDR1 and CDR2 sequences are LGHNA and YSLEER. This CDR3 has 15 amino acids.

The chain joins TRBV10-3 to TRBJ2-7; D possibly corresponds to TRBD1 (6 bases). Germline-derived CDR1 and CDR2 are ENHRY and SYGVKD. The CDR3 runs to 13 residues. V lost 3 bases to trimming and J lost 3 bases, with 9 bases between them. CDR3 nucleotide sequence: TGTGCCATCAGTGACAGGGGATACTACGAGCAGTACTTC. This translates into CAISDRGYYEQYF.

The chain carries TRBV2 and TRBJ2-5; 15 bases align to TRBD2. V trimming: 7 bases; J trimming: 8 bases; junction bases outside the gene matches: 14. The CDR3 consists of 17 residues. Per germline, CDR1 SNHLY and CDR2 FYNNEI. CDR3 DNA: TGTGCCAGCATTCCGGGACTAGCGGGGGGCGCAGTTGGAACCCAGTACTTC. Translation: CASIPGLAGGAVGTQYF.

V usage is TRBV6-5 and J usage is TRBJ2-1; 10 bases agree with TRBD2. From germline, CDR1 is MNHEY and CDR2 SVGAGI. The CDR3 is 15 residues long. The J segment lost 2 bases and the V segment lost 4 bases, leaving 2 bases of the junction unmatched. The CDR3 coding sequence is TGTGCCAGCAGTTTCGGACTAGCGGCCTACAATGAGCAGTTCTTC. It specifies CASSFGLAAYNEQFF.

The V gene is TRBV30, the J gene TRBJ1-1; D ambiguous. Per germline, CDR1 GTSNPN and CDR2 SVGIG (reference sequence). The CDR3 runs to 15 residues. Trimming took 0 bases from V and 4 from J, leaving 15 bases between them. CDR3 sequence: CAWSVRGRKTTEAFF. CDR3 DNA sequence: TGTGCCTGGAGTGTACGTGGCAGGAAAACCACTGAAGCTTTCTTT.